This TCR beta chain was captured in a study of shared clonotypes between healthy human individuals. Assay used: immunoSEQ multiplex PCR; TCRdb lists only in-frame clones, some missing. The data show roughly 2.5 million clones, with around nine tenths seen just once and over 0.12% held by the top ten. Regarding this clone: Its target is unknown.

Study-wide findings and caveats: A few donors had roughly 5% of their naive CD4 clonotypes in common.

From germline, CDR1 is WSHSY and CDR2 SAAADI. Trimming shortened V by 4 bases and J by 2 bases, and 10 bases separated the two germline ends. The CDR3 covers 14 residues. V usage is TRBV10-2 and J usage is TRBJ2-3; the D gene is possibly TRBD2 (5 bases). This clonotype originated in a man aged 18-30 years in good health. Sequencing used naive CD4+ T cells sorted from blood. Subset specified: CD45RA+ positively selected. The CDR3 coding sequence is TGCGCCAGCAGTGGAGCGGTTAACACAGATACGCAGTATTTT. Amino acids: CASSGAVNTDTQYF.